In this sample, the clone carrying this TCR beta chain turned up a few times. The record originates from a study of identical twins. A single record per CDR3 protein comes from TCRdb applying MiXCR to the 5' RACE reads. This table has approximately 680,000 distinct CDR3 sequences, roughly 7.1% appearing once. Per the germline V gene, CDR1 is DFQATT and CDR2 is SNEGSKA (reference sequence). The CDR3 contains 15 residues. The V segment lost 6 bases and the J segment 8 bases; nucleotides outside the gene matches: 13. This sample was also put to use in a study of yellow fever vaccine responses in identical twins.

This clonotype originated in a woman between 18 and 29 years old in good health. What was sequenced was PBMCs. The chain links TRBV20-1 to TRBJ2-1; 10 bases fit TRBD2. The chain's CDR3 is CSARSGGAIMDEQFF. The CDR3 nucleotides are TGCAGTGCAAGAAGCGGGGGGGCCATTATGGATGAGCAGTTCTTC.